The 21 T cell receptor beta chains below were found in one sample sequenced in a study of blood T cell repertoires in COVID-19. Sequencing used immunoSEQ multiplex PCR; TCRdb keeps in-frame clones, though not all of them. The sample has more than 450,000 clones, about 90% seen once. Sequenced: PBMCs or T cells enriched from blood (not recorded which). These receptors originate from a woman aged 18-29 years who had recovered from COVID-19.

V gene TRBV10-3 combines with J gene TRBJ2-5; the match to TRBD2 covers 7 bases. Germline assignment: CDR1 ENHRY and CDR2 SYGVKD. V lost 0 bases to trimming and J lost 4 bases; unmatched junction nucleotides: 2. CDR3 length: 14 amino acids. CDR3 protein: CAISESGGRETQYF. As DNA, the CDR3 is TGTGCCATCAGTGAGTCTGGCGGGAGAGAGACCCAGTACTTC.

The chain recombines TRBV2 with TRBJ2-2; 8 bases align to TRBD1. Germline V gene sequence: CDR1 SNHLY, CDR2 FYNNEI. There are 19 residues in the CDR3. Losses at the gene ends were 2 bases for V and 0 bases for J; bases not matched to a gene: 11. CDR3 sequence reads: CASSESDRAMVANTGELFF. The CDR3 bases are TGTGCCAGCAGTGAATCGGACAGGGCGATGGTCGCGAACACCGGGGAGCTGTTTTTT.

The CDR3 loop is CAISSGTGYSEQYF. For the CDR3, the DNA is TGTGCCATCAGTTCCGGGACAGGGTATAGCGAGCAGTACTTC. This chain links TRBV10-3 with TRBJ2-7; the match to TRBD1 covers 9 bases. The CDR3 loop spans 14 amino acids. With 5 bases clipped from V and 6 bases from J, the junction kept 8 bases outside the gene matches. The germline CDR1 and CDR2 sequences are ENHRY and SYGVKD.

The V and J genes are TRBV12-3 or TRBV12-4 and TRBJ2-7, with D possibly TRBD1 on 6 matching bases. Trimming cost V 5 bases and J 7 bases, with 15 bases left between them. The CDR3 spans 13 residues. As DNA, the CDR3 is TGTGCCAGCAGTCAGGACAGACTGGGGGAGCAGTACTTC. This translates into CASSQDRLGEQYF.

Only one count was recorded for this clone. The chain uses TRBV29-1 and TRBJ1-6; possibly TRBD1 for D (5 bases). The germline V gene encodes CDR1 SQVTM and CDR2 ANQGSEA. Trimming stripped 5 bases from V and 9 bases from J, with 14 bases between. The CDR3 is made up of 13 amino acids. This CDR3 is CSVRMGGGSPLHF. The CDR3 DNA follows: TGCAGCGTTCGAATGGGGGGAGGTTCACCCCTCCACTTT.

The CDR3 is CASSRDSASGALSTDTQYF. CDR3 coding DNA: TGTGCCAGCTCACGGGACAGCGCTAGCGGGGCCCTTAGCACAGATACGCAGTATTTT. V is TRBV18 and J is TRBJ2-3; 9 bases align to TRBD2. The CDR3 is 19 amino acids. The V and J ends lost 4 bases and 0 bases, in that order; junction bases with no gene match: 14. From germline, CDR1 is KGHSH and CDR2 LQKENI. Based on the CDR3 plus reference TRBV18 and TRBJ2-3, the full variable domain is NAGVMQNPRHLVRRRGQEARLRCSPMKGHSHVYWYRQLPEEGLKFMVYLQKENIIDESGMPKERFSAEFPKEGPSILRIQQVVRGDSAAYFCASSRDSASGALSTDTQYFGPGTRLTVL.

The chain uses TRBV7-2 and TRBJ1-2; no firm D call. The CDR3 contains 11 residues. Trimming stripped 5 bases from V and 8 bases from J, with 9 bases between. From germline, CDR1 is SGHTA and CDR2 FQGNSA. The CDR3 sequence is CASSLWSGYTF. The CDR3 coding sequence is TGTGCCAGCAGCCTATGGTCGGGCTACACCTTC.

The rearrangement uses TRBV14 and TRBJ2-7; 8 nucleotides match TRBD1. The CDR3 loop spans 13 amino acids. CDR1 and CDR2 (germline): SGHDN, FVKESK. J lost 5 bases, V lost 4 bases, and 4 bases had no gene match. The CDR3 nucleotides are TGTGCCAGCAGCCGGGACAGGTTGGACGAGCAGTACTTC. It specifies CASSRDRLDEQYF.

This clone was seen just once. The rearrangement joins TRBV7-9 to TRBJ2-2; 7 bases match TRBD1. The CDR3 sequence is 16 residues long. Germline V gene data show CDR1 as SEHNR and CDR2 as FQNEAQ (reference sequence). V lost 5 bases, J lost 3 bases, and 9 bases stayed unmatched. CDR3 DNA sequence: TGTGCCAGCAGCGTCGAGTGGGACAGTTACACCGGGGAGCTGTTTTTT. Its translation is CASSVEWDSYTGELFF.

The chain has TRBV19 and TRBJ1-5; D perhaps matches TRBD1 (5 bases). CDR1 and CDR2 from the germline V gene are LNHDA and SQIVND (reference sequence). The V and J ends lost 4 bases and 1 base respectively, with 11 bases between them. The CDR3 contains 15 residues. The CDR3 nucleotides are TGTGCCAGTAGTAGGCAGGGCCAGAGCAATCAGCCCCAGCATTTT. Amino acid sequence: CASSRQGQSNQPQHF.

CDR3 sequence reads: CATGERTDTQYF. In DNA, the CDR3 is TGTGCCACCGGGGAGAGGACAGATACGCAGTATTTT. The chain links TRBV24-1 to TRBJ2-3, with a possible D match to TRBD2 (5 bases). Germline CDR1 reads KGHDR; CDR2 reads SFDVKD. The length of the CDR3 is 12 residues. V was cut by 9 bases and J by 3 bases, with 9 bases left in between.

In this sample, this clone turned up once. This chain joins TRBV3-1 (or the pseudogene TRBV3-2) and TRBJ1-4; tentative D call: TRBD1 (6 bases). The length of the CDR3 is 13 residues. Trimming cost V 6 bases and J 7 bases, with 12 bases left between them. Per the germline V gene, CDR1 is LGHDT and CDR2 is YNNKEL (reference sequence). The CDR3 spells CASRSGVGEKLFF. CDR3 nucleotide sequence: TGTGCCAGCAGGTCAGGGGTAGGTGAAAAACTGTTTTTT.

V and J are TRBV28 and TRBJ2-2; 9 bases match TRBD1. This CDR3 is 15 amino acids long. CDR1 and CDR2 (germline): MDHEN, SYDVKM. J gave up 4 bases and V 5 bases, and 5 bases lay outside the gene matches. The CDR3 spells CASSTGQGGTGELFF. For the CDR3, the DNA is TGTGCCAGCAGTACGGGACAGGGCGGCACCGGGGAGCTGTTTTTT.

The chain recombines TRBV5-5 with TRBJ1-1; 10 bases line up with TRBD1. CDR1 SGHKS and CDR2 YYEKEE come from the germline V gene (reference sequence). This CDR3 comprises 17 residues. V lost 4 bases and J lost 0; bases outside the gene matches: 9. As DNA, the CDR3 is TGTGCCAGCAGCCCTCGAGGGACAGGGGTTATGAACACTGAAGCTTTCTTT. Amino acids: CASSPRGTGVMNTEAFF.

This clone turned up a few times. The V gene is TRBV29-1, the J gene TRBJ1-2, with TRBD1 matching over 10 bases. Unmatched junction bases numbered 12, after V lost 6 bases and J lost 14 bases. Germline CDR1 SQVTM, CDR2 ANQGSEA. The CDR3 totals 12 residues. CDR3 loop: CSVTETTGGETF. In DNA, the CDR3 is TGCAGCGTGACCGAAACGACAGGGGGCGAAACCTTC.

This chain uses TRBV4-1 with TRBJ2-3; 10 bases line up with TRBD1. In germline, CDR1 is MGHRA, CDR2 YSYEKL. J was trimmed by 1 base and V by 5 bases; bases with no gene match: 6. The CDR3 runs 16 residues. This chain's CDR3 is CASSWDRGRGTDTQYF. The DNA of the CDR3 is TGCGCCAGCAGCTGGGACAGGGGCCGGGGCACAGATACGCAGTATTTT.

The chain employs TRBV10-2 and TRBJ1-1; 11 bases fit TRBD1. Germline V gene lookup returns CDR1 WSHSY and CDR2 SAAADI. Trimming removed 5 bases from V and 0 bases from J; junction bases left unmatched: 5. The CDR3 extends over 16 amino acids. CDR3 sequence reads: CASSPWTGGMNTEAFF. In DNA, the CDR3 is TGCGCCAGCAGTCCCTGGACAGGGGGCATGAACACTGAAGCTTTCTTT.

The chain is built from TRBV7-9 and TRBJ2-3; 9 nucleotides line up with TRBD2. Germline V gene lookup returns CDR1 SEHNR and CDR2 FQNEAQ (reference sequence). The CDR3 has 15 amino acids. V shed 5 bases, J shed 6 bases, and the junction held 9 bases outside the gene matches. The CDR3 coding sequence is TGTGCCAGCAGCAAAGGGCTAGCGGGGTTGGATACGCAGTATTTT. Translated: CASSKGLAGLDTQYF.

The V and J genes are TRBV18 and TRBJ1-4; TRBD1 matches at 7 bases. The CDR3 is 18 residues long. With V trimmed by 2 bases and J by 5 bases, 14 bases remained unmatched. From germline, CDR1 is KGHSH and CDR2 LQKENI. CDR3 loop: CASSPYRARGTQNEKLFF. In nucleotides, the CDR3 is TGTGCCAGCTCACCATACCGGGCCAGGGGGACTCAGAATGAAAAACTGTTTTTT.

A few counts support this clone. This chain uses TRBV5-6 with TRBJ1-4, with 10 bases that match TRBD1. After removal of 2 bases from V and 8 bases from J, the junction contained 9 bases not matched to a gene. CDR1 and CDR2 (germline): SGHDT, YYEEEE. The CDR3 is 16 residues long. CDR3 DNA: TGTGCCAGCAGCTTTCGACAGGGGGCAAAGGAGGAAAAACTGTTTTTT. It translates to CASSFRQGAKEEKLFF.

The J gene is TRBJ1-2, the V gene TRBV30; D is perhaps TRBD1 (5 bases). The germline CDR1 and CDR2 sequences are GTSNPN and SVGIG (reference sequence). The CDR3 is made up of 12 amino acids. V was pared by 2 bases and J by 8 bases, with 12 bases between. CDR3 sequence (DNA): TGTGCCTGGAGTACGGACACGCGAGGCTACACCTTC. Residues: CAWSTDTRGYTF.